The clone carrying this T cell receptor (beta chain) was seen a few times. Antigen unknown. The record originates from a study of regulatory T cells in long-lasting Graves disease. Study-wide points: Newly diagnosed Graves' patients had higher TCR diversity than persistent ones.

V dropped 5 bases and J dropped 6; count of bases not matched to a gene: 9. CDR1 and CDR2 (germline): KGHSH, LQKENI. The CDR3 is 14 residues long. Time point in this sample: persistent/refractory GD, antithyroid drugs over 5 years with positive TRAb. Researchers made the TCR library from RNA that was extracted from PBMCs. Both iRepertoire HTBI primers and Arm-PCR of CDR3 regions were used to build the TCR beta libraries. TCRdb recomputed calls from the multiplex PCR reads with MiXCR, one row per CDR3 protein. The repertoire holds fewer than 450,000 distinct CDR3 sequences, with 20% as singletons. The receptor was isolated from a female donor with Graves disease. The input for sequencing was peripheral blood mononuclear cells (PBMCs), taken when the disease was refractory, from a patient treated with antithyroid drugs. The rearrangement joins TRBV18 to TRBJ2-7; 8 bases are a match to TRBD1. CDR3 nucleotides: TGTGCCAGCTCAGCCCAGGGGGCACTTAGCGAGCAGTACTTC. It codes for CASSAQGALSEQYF.